This TCR beta chain was found in a study of blood T cell repertoires in COVID-19. Study summary: T cells, B-cell-depleted T cells, or PBMCs supplied cDNA or gDNA.

Produced via immunoSEQ multiplex PCR; TCRdb's table is partial and in-frame only. This table has around 46,000 clones, approximately 83% appearing once. The V end lost 5 bases, the J end lost 6 bases, and 16 bases lay between the germline ends. CDR1 and CDR2 from the germline V gene are MDHEN and SYDVKM. This CDR3 region has 14 residues. V and J are TRBV28 and TRBJ1-2; D might be TRBD1 (5 bases). Sequenced: peripheral blood. This receptor was obtained from a man in his 70s with acute or convalescent COVID-19. CDR3 protein: CASSPGLQGHGYTF. The CDR3 nucleotides are TGTGCCAGCAGTCCGGGACTCCAAGGACATGGCTACACCTTC.